This TCR beta chain was retrieved from a study of blood T cell repertoires in COVID-19. V gave up 7 bases and J gave up 4 bases, with 14 bases separating them. Germline CDR1 is SQVTM and CDR2 is ANQGSEA. This CDR3 spans 13 amino acids. Generated by immunoSEQ multiplex PCR, the TCRdb table keeps only in-frame clones and is missing some. The sample gives over 150,000 clones, around 85% of which show up once; around 9% is in the top ten. In this sample, this clone turned up a few times. This receptor was taken from a man in his fifties or sixties with active or convalescent COVID-19. Sequenced material: peripheral blood. The V and J genes are TRBV29-1 and TRBJ1-3; D is perhaps TRBD1 (6 bases). The CDR3 reads CSATGVGGNTIYF. CDR3 DNA: TGCAGCGCGACAGGTGTGGGAGGAAACACCATATATTTT.